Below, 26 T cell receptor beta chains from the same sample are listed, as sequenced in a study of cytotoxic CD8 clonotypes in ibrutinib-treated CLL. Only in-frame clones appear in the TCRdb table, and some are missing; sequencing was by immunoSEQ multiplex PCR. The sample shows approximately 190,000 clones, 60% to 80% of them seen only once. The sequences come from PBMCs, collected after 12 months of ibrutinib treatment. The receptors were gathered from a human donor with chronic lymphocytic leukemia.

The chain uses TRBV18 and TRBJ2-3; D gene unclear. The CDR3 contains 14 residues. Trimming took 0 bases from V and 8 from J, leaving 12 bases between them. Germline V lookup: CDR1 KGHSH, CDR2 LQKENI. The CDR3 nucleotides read TGTGCCAGCTCACCACCAGGGCTCCTAGGTACGCAGTATTTT. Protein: CASSPPGLLGTQYF.

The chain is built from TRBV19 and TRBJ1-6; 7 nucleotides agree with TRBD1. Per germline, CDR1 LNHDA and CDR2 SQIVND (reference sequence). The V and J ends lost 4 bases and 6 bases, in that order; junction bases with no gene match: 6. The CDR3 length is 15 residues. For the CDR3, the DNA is TGTGCCAGTAGTACAAGACAGGGAAGTAATTCACCCCTCCACTTT. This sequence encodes CASSTRQGSNSPLHF.

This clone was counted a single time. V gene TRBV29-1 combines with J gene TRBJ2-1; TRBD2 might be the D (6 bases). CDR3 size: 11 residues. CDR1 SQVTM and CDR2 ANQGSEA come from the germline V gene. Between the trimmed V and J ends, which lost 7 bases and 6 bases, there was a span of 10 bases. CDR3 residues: CSAARGNEQFF. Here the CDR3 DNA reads TGCAGCGCCGCGCGGGGCAATGAGCAGTTCTTC.

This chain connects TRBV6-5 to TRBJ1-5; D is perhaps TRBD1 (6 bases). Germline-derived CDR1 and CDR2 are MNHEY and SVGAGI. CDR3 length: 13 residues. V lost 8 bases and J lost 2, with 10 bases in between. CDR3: CASQGSGNQPQHF. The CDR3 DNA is TGTGCCAGCCAGGGGAGTGGCAATCAGCCCCAGCATTTT.

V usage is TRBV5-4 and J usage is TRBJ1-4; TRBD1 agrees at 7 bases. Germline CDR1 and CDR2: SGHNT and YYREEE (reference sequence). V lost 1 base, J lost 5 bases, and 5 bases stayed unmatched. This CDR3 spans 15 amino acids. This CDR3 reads CASSLYRQGNEKLFF. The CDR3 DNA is TGTGCCAGCAGCTTGTATCGACAGGGCAATGAAAAACTGTTTTTT.

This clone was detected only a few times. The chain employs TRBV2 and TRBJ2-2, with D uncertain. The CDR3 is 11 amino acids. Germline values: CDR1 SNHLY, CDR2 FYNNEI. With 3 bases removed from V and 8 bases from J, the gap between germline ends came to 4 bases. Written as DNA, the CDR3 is TGTGCCAGCAGTGAGACAGGGGAGCTGTTTTTT. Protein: CASSETGELFF.

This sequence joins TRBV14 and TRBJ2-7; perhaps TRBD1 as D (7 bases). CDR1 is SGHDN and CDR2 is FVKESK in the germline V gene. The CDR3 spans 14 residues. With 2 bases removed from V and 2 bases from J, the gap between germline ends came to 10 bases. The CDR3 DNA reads TGTGCCAGCAGCCAACAGGGGGGACCCTACGAGCAGTACTTC. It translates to CASSQQGGPYEQYF.

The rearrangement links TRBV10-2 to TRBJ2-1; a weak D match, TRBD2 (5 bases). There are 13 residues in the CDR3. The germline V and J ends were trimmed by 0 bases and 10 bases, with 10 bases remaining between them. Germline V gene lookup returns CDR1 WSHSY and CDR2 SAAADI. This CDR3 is CASSESLAWEQFF. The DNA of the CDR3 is TGCGCCAGCAGTGAGTCCCTAGCATGGGAGCAGTTCTTC.

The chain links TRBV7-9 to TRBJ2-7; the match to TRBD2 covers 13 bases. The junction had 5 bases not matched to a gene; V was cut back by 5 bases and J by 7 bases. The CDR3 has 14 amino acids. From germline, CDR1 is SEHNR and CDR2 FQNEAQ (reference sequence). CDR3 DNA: TGTGCCAGCAGCGGGACTAGCGGGGCCTTGGAGCAGTACTTC. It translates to CASSGTSGALEQYF.

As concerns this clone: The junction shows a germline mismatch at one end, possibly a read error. CDR3 sequence: CASSPVSQGTQYF. CDR3 nucleotide sequence: TGTGCCAGCAGCCCGGTATCCCAAGGGACCCAGTACTTC. The V call is TRBV5-4, the J call TRBJ2-5; D is undetermined. The CDR3 has 13 residues. Germline loops: CDR1 SGHNT, CDR2 YYREEE (reference sequence).

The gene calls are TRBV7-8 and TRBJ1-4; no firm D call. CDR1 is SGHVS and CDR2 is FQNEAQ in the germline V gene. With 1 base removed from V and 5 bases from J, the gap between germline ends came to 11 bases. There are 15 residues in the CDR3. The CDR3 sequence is CASSLVVGHNEKLFF. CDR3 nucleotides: TGTGCCAGCAGCTTAGTGGTGGGCCACAATGAAAAACTGTTTTTT.

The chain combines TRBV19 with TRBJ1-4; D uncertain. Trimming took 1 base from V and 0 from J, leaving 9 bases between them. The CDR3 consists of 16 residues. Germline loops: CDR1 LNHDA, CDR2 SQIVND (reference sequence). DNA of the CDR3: TGTGCCAGTAGTATAGTTACCTCGGCAACTAATGAAAAACTGTTTTTT. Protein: CASSIVTSATNEKLFF.

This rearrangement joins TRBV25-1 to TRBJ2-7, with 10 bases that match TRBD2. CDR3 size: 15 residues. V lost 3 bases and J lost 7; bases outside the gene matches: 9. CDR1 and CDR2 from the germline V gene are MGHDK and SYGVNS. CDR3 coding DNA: TGTGCCAGCAGTGAGTCAGGACTAGCGGTTAAAGAGCAGTACTTC. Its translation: CASSESGLAVKEQYF.

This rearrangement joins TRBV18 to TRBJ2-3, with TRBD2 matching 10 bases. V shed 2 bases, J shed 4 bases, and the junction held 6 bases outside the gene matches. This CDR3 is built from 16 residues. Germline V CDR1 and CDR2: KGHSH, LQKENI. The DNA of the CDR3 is TGTGCCAGCTCACCATCACTAGCGGGGAAGGCAGATACGCAGTATTTT. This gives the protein CASSPSLAGKADTQYF.

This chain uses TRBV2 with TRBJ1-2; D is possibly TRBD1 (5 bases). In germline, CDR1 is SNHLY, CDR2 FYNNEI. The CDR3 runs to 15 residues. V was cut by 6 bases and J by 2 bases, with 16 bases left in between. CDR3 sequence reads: CASSSLGRGNYGYTF. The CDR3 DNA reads TGTGCCAGCAGCTCACTAGGGAGGGGAAACTATGGCTACACCTTC.

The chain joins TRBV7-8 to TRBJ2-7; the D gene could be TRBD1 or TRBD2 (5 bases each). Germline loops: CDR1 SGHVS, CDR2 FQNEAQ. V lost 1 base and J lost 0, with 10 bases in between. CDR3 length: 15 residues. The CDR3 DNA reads TGTGCCAGCAGCTTAGGGGACGGGTTCTCCTACGAGCAGTACTTC. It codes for CASSLGDGFSYEQYF.

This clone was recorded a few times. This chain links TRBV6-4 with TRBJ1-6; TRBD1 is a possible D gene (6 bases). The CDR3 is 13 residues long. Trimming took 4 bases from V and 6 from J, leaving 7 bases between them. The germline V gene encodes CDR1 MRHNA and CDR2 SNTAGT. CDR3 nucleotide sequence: TGTGCCAGCAGTGTGGACAGTAATTCACCCCTCCACTTT. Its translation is CASSVDSNSPLHF.

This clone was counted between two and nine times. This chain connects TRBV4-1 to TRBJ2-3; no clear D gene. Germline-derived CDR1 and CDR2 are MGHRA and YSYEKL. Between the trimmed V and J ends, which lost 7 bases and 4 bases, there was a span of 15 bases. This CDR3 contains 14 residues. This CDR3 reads CASMRQLDADTQYF. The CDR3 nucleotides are TGCGCCAGCATGCGGCAGTTGGACGCAGATACGCAGTATTTT.

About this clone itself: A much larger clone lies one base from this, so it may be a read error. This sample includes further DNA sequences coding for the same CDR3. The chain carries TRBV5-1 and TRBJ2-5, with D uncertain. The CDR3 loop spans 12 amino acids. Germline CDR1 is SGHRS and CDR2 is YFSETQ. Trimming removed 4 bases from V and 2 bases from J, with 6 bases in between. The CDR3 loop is CASSQVQETQYF. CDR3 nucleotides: TGCGCCAGCAGCCAGGTGCAAGAGACCCAGTACTTC. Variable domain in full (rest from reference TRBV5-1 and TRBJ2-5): KAGVTQTPRYLIKTRGQQVTLSCSPISGHRSVSWYQQTPGQGLQFLFEYFSETQRNKGNFPGRFSGRQFSNSRSEMNVSTLELGDSALYLCASSQVQETQYFGPGTRLLVL.

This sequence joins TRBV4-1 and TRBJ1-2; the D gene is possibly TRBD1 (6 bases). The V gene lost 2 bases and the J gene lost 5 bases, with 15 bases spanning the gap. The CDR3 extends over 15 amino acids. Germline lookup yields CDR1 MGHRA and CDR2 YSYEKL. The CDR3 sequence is CASSQPGQWRYGYTF. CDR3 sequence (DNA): TGCGCCAGCAGCCAACCGGGACAATGGCGGTATGGCTACACCTTC.

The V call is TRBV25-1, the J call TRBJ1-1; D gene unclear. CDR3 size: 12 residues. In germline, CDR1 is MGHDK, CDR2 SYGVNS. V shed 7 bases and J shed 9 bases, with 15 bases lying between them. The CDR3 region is CASTPPLGKAFF. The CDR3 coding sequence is TGTGCCAGCACTCCTCCCCTAGGGAAAGCTTTCTTT.

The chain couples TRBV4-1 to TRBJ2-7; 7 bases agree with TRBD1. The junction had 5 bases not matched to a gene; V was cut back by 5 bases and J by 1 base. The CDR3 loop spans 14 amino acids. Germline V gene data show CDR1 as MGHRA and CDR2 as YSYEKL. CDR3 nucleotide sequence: TGCGCCAGCAGCTTTACAGGGGTTTCCTACGAGCAGTACTTC. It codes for CASSFTGVSYEQYF.

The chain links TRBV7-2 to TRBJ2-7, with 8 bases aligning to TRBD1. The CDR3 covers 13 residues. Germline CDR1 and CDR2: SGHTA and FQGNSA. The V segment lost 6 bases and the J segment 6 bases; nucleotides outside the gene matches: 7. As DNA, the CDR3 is TGTGCCAGCAGGCCGACAGGGGTGGGCGAGCAGTACTTC. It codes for CASRPTGVGEQYF.

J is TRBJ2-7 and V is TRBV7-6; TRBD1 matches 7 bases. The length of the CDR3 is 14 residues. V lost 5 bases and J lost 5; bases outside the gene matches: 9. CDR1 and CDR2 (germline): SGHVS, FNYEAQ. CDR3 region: CASSLRTGSDEQYF. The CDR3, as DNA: TGTGCCAGCAGCCTGCGGACAGGCAGCGACGAGCAGTACTTC.

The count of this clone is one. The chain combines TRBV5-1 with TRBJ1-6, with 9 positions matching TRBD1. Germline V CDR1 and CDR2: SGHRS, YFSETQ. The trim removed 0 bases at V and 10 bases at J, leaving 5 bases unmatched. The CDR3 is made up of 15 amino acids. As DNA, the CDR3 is TGCGCCAGCAGCTTGGAAGGACAGGGGCAATCACCCCTCCACTTT. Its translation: CASSLEGQGQSPLHF.

The CDR3 spells CASNRQNTEAFF. In DNA, the CDR3 is TGTGCCAGCAACCGACAGAACACTGAAGCTTTCTTT. V usage is TRBV2 and J usage is TRBJ1-1; the D is unclear. Per germline, CDR1 SNHLY and CDR2 FYNNEI. There are 12 residues in the CDR3. The V gene lost 7 bases and the J gene lost 1 base, with 7 bases spanning the gap.